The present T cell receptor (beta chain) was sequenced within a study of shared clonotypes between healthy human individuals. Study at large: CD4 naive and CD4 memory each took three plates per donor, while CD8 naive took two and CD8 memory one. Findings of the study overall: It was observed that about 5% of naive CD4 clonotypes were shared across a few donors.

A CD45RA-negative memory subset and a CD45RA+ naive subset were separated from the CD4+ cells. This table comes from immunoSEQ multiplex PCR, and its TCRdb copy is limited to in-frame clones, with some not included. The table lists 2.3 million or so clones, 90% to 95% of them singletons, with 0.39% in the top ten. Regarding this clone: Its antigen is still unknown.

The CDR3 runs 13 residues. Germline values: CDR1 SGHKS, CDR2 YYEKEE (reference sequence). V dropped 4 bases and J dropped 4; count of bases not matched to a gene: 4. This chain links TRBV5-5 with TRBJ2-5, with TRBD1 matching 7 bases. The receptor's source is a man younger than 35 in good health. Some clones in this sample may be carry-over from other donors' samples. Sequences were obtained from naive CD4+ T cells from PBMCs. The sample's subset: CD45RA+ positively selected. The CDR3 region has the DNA TGTGCCAGCAGCCCTAGACAGGGAGAGACCCAGTACTTC. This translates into CASSPRQGETQYF. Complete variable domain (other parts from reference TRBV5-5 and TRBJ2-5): DAGVTQSPTHLIKTRGQQVTLRCSPISGHKSVSWYQQVLGQGPQFIFQYYEKEERGRGNFPDRFSARQFPNYSSELNVNALLLGDSALYLCASSPRQGETQYFGPGTRLLVL.